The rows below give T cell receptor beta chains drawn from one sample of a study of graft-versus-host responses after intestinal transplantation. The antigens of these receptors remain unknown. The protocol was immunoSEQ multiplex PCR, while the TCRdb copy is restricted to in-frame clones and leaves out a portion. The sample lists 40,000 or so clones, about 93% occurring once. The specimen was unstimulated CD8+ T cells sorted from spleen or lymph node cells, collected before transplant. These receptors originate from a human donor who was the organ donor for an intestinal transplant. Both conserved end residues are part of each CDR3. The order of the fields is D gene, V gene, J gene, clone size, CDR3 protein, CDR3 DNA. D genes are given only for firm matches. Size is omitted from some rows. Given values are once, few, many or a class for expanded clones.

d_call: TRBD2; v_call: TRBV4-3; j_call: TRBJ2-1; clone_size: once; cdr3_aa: CASSQDITSGMDNEQFF; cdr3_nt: TGCGCCAGCAGCCAAGATATAACTAGCGGGATGGATAATGAGCAGTTCTTC
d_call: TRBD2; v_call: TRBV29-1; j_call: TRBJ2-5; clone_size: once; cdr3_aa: CSVEDDGWRLAGGGETQYF; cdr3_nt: TGCAGCGTTGAAGATGACGGTTGGAGGCTAGCGGGAGGTGGAGAGACCCAGTACTTC
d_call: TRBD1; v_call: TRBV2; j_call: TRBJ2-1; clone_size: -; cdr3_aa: CASRGTGGSYNEQFF; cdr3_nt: TGTGCCAGCAGGGGGACAGGGGGCTCCTACAATGAGCAGTTCTTC
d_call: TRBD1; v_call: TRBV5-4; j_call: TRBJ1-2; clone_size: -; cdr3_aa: CASSLTGGLDYGYTF; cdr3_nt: TGTGCCAGCAGCTTGACAGGGGGCCTGGACTATGGCTACACCTTC
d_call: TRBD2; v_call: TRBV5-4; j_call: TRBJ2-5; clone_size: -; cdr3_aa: CASSSGLAGGETQYF; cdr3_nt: TGTGCCAGCAGCTCGGGACTAGCGGGAGGGGAGACCCAGTACTTC
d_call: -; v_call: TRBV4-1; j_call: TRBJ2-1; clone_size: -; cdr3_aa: CASSQENGGNEQFF; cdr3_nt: TGCGCCAGCAGCCAAGAAAATGGCGGGAATGAGCAGTTCTTC
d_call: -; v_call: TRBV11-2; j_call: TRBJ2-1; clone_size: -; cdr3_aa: CASSLGPNEQFF; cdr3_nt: TGTGCCAGCAGCTTAGGCCCCAATGAGCAGTTCTTC
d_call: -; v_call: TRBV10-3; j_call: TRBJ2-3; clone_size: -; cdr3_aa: CAIRAASDTQYF; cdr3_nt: TGTGCCATCAGGGCCGCATCAGATACGCAGTATTTT
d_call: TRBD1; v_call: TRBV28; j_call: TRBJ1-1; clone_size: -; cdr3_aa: CASSFGPQGALGEAFF; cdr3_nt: TGTGCCAGCAGTTTCGGTCCCCAGGGGGCGCTCGGTGAAGCTTTCTTT
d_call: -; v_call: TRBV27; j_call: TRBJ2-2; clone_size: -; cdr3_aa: CASSLYIDNTGELFF; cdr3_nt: TGTGCCAGCAGTTTATATATTGACAACACCGGGGAGCTGTTTTTT
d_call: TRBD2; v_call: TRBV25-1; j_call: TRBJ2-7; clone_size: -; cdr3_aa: CASSEYFAGASGGYEQYF; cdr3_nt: TGTGCCAGCAGTGAATATTTCGCTGGGGCTAGCGGGGGGTACGAGCAGTACTTC
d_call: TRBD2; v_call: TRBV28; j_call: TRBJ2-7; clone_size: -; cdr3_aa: CASRNSGLTYEQYF; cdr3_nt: TGTGCCAGCAGGAATAGCGGGTTAACCTACGAGCAGTACTTC
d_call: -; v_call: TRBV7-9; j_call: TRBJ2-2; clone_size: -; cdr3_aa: CASSFPRLAGDTGELFF; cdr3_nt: TGTGCCAGCAGCTTCCCCCGCTTGGCAGGCGACACCGGGGAGCTGTTTTTT
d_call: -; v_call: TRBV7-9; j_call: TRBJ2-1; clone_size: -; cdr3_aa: CASSLPGKGNEQFF; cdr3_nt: TGTGCCAGCAGCTTACCGGGGAAGGGCAATGAGCAGTTCTTC
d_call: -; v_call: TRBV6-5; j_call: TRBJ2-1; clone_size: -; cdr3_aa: CASSRWTDYNEQFF; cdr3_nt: TGTGCCAGCAGTCGCTGGACAGATTACAATGAGCAGTTCTTC
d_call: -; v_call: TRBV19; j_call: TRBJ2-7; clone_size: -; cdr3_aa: CASSTLRRPMGQLVSNYEQYF; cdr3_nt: TGTGCCAGTAGCACCCTCAGACGGCCGATGGGCCAACTAGTCTCCAACTACGAGCAGTACTTC
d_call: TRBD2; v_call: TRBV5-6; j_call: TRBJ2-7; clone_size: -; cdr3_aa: CASSTPGLADEQYF; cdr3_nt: TGTGCCAGCAGCACCCCGGGACTAGCGGACGAGCAGTACTTC
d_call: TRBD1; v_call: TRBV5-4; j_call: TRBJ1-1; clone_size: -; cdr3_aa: CASSLAPDRANTEAFF; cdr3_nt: TGTGCCAGCAGCTTGGCCCCGGACAGGGCTAACACTGAAGCTTTCTTT
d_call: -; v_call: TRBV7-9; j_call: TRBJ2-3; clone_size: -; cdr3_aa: CASSLGGSGTDTQYF; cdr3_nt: TGTGCCAGCAGCTTAGGAGGGAGTGGGACAGATACGCAGTATTTT
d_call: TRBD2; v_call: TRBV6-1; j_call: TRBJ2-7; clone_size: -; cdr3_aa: CASSEGLAGYEQYF; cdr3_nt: TGTGCCAGCAGTGAAGGACTAGCGGGATACGAGCAGTACTTC
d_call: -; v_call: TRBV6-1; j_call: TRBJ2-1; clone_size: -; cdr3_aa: CASSEVYSYNEQFF; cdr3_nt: TGTGCCAGCAGTGAAGTGTACTCCTACAATGAGCAGTTCTTC
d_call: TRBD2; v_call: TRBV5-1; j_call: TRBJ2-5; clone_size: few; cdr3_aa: CASSLVGGVVNPTGETQYF; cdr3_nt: TGCGCCAGCAGCTTGGTCGGGGGGGTGGTCAACCCTACCGGGGAGACCCAGTACTTC
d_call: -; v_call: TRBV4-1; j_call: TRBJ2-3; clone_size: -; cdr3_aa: CASSQDPPDTQYF; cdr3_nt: TGCGCCAGCAGCCAAGATCCGCCGGATACGCAGTATTTT
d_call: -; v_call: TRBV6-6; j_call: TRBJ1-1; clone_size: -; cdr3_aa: CASSYSRATEAFF; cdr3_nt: TGTGCCAGCAGTTACTCGAGGGCTACTGAAGCTTTCTTT
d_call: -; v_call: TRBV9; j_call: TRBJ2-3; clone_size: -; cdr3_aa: CASSVEGESTDTQYF; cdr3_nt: TGTGCCAGCAGCGTAGAGGGGGAGAGCACAGATACGCAGTATTTT
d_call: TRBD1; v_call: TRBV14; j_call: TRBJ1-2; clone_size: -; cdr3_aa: CASSPWTGIYGYTF; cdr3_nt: TGTGCCAGCAGCCCCTGGACAGGGATCTATGGCTACACCTTC
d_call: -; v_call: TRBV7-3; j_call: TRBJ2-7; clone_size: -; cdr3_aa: CASSVGEGEQYF; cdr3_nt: TGTGCCAGCAGCGTAGGTGAGGGCGAGCAGTACTTC
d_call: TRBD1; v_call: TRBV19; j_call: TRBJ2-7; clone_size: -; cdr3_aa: CASSRRGQGAYEQYF; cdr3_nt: TGTGCCAGTAGCCGACGGGGACAGGGCGCCTACGAGCAGTACTTC
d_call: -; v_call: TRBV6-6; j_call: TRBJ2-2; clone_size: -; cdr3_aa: CATGRTGELFF; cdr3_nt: TGTGCCACCGGGAGAACCGGGGAGCTGTTTTTT
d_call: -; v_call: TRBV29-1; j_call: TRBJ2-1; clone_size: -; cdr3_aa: CSVELGSGEQFF; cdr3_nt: TGCAGCGTTGAACTGGGCAGCGGCGAGCAGTTCTTC
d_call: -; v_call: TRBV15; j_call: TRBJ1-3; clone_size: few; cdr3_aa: CATSRDRPGSGNTIYF; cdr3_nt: TGTGCCACCAGCAGAGATAGGCCGGGCTCTGGAAACACCATATATTTT
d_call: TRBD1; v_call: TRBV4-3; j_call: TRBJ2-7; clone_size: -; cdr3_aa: CASSPGTGAYEQYF; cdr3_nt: TGCGCCAGCAGTCCCGGGACAGGGGCCTACGAGCAGTACTTC
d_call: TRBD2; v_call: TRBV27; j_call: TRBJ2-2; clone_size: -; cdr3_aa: CASSLRVAGGRTGELFF; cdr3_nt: TGTGCCAGCAGTTTGAGGGTAGCGGGAGGGCGCACCGGGGAGCTGTTTTTT
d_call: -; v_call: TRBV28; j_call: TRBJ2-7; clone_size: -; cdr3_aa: CASSQDGAYEQYF; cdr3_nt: TGTGCCAGCAGTCAGGACGGAGCCTACGAGCAGTACTTC
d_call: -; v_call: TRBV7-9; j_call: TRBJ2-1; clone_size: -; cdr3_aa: CASSYPQARRGYNEQFF; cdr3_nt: TGTGCCAGCAGCTATCCCCAGGCTAGACGAGGTTATAATGAGCAGTTCTTC
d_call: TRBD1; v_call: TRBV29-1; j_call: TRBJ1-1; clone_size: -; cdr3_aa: CSVEGDRGPEAFF; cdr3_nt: TGCAGCGTTGAAGGTGACAGGGGGCCTGAAGCTTTCTTT
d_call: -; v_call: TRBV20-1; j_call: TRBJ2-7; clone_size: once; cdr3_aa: CSAPLSYEQYF; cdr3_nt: TGCAGTGCCCCGCTCTCCTACGAGCAGTACTTC
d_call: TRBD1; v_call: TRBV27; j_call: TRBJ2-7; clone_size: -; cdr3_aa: CASRQGAYYEQYF; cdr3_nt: TGTGCCAGTCGACAGGGGGCCTACTACGAGCAGTACTTC
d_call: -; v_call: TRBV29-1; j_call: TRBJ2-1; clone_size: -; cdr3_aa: CSVEWPDNEQFF; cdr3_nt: TGCAGCGTTGAATGGCCGGACAATGAGCAGTTCTTC
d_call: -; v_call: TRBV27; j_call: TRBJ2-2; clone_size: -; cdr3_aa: CASSFLTGELFF; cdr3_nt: TGTGCCAGCAGTTTTCTCACCGGGGAGCTGTTTTTT
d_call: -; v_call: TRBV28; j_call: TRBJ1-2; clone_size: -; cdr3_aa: CASQTTSGDYGYTF; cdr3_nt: TGTGCCAGCCAGACCACCAGTGGAGACTATGGCTACACCTTC
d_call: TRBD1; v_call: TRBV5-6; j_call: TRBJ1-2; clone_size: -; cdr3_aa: CASSSGTGYYGYTF; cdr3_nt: TGTGCCAGCAGCTCCGGGACAGGGTACTATGGCTACACCTTC
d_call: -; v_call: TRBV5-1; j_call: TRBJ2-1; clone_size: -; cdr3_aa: CASSDWGPNEQFF; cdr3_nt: TGCGCCAGCAGCGACTGGGGTCCCAATGAGCAGTTCTTC
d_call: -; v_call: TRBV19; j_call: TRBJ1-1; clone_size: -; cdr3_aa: CASSTPTGYTEAFF; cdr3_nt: TGTGCCAGTAGTACACCGACAGGTTACACTGAAGCTTTCTTT
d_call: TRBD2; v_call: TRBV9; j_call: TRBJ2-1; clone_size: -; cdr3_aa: CASSVSTSGSTEQFF; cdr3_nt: TGTGCCAGCAGCGTATCTACTAGCGGGAGTACTGAGCAGTTCTTC